The 10 T cell receptor beta chains below were found in one sample sequenced in a study of cytomegalovirus exposure and HLA in healthy donors. TCRdb's table, derived via immunoSEQ multiplex PCR, lists solely in-frame clones and lacks some. Of over 150,000 clones listed, roughly 86% were seen once; the top ten hold 4% to 4.5%. Sequencing used PBMCs. The origin of the receptors is a man younger than 35 in good health and CMV-seropositive.

This clone was recorded only once. The J gene is TRBJ2-7, the V gene TRBV19; 7 bases align to TRBD1. CDR1 LNHDA and CDR2 SQIVND come from the germline V gene (reference sequence). V gave up 8 bases and J gave up 0 bases; unmatched junction bases: 19. CDR3 length: 18 residues. The CDR3: CASSREGQLMAGSYEQYF. CDR3 nucleotides: TGTGCCAGTTCAAGAGAGGGACAGCTCATGGCGGGCTCCTACGAGCAGTACTTC.

The chain joins TRBV21-1 to TRBJ2-2; TRBD1 reflects the table's D call only, with no check against the DNA. TRBV21-1 is given as a pseudogene. CDR3 length equals 20 residues. This chain's CDR3 is CASSKGIVTGDRGLPGELFF. In DNA form, the CDR3 reads TGTGCCAGCAGCAAAGGGATCGTCACGGGGGACAGGGGGCTTCCCGGGGAGCTGTTTTTT.

The V call is TRBV19, the J call TRBJ2-1; 9 nucleotides align to TRBD2. Germline-derived CDR1 and CDR2 are LNHDA and SQIVND (reference sequence). This CDR3 contains 14 residues. The trim removed 3 bases at V and 10 bases at J, leaving 7 bases unmatched. The CDR3 loop is CASSIVAGAEEQFF. CDR3 DNA sequence: TGTGCCAGTAGTATCGTAGCGGGAGCCGAGGAGCAGTTCTTC.

The chain links TRBV7-9 to TRBJ2-1; 10 positions agree with TRBD2. CDR1 and CDR2 (germline): SEHNR, FQNEAQ (reference sequence). J was trimmed by 6 bases and V by 3 bases; bases with no gene match: 17. CDR3 length: 19 amino acids. Here the CDR3 reads CASSFFSVSGRATGNEQFF. CDR3 bases: TGTGCCAGCAGCTTCTTCTCGGTAAGCGGGAGGGCTACAGGCAATGAGCAGTTCTTC.

The genes are TRBV29-1 and TRBJ2-7, with 9 nucleotides matching TRBD1. The CDR3 is 15 amino acids. CDR1 and CDR2 (germline): SQVTM, ANQGSEA. The V gene end was trimmed by 7 bases and the J gene end by 0 bases; junction bases not matched to a gene: 10. CDR3 region: CSARWTGASSYEQYF. The DNA of the CDR3 is TGCAGCGCTAGGTGGACAGGGGCCAGCTCCTACGAGCAGTACTTC.

This clone was seen only once. The CDR3 region is CASSPMGQGNEQYF. CDR3 nucleotide sequence: TGTGCCAGCAGCCCCATGGGACAGGGAAACGAGCAGTACTTC. The rearrangement links TRBV7-9 to TRBJ2-7; 9 nucleotides line up with TRBD1. The V gene end was trimmed by 5 bases and the J gene end by 5 bases; junction bases not matched to a gene: 7. CDR3 size: 14 residues. The germline V gene has CDR1 SEHNR and CDR2 FQNEAQ (reference sequence). Combining the CDR3 with reference TRBV7-9 and TRBJ2-7 gives the whole variable domain DTGVSQNPRHKITKRGQNVTFRCDPISEHNRLYWYRQTLGQGPEFLTYFQNEAQLEKSRLLSDRFSAERPKGSFSTLEIQRTEQGDSAMYLCASSPMGQGNEQYFGPGTRLTVT.

This chain links TRBV5-1 with TRBJ1-1, with TRBD1 matching over 11 bases. There are 14 residues in the CDR3. CDR1 is SGHRS and CDR2 is YFSETQ in the germline V gene. V was pared by 3 bases and J by 3 bases, with 1 base of the junction left unmatched. Here the CDR3 DNA reads TGCGCCAGCAGCTGGGGACAGGGGGACACTGAAGCTTTCTTT. Encoded protein: CASSWGQGDTEAFF.

The chain has TRBV30 and TRBJ1-3; the D is unclear. CDR3 length: 17 amino acids. Trimming removed 3 bases from V and 0 bases from J, with 18 bases in between. CDR1 is GTSNPN, CDR2 SVGIG, per germline (reference sequence). The CDR3 coding sequence is TGTGCCTGGAGGGAGCCAAACCGGGGTAACTCTGGAAACACCATATATTTT. This sequence encodes CAWREPNRGNSGNTIYF.

J is TRBJ2-5 and V is TRBV7-9; no definite D call. The CDR3 runs 11 residues. Trimming stripped 5 bases from V and 4 bases from J, with 5 bases between. Germline lookup yields CDR1 SEHNR and CDR2 FQNEAQ (reference sequence). Written as DNA, the CDR3 is TGTGCCAGCAGCCAATCAGAGACCCAGTACTTC. Protein: CASSQSETQYF.

This clone was observed a single time. The chain has TRBV29-1 and TRBJ1-1, with D possibly TRBD1 on 5 matching bases. Deletions cut 7 bases from V and 0 bases from J, with 12 bases between. CDR1 SQVTM and CDR2 ANQGSEA come from the germline V gene. The CDR3 spans 13 residues. DNA for the CDR3: TGCAGCGGCACCGGACACCTGAACACTGAAGCTTTCTTT. As protein: CSGTGHLNTEAFF.